One sample yielded the 6 T cell receptor beta chains listed below, sequenced in a study of blood T cell repertoires in COVID-19. Only in-frame clones appear in the TCRdb table, and some are missing; sequencing was by immunoSEQ multiplex PCR. Among about 35,000 clones, around 83% were seen once, and the ten largest hold about two fifths. The sequenced sample was peripheral blood. The receptors originated from a man aged 55 to 70 with active or convalescent COVID-19.

The chain is built from TRBV27 and TRBJ2-7; 9 nucleotides align to TRBD2. The length of the CDR3 is 16 residues. With 6 bases clipped from V and 0 bases from J, the junction kept 9 bases outside the gene matches. In germline, CDR1 is MNHEY, CDR2 SMNVEV (reference sequence). The CDR3 reads CASRKISGSLSYEQYV. CDR3 coding DNA: TGTGCCAGCAGAAAAATTAGCGGGAGCCTCTCCTACGAGCAGTACGTC.

The rearrangement uses TRBV3-1 (or the pseudogene TRBV3-2) and TRBJ2-1, with 8 bases fitting TRBD1. The CDR3 loop spans 15 amino acids. The germline CDR1 and CDR2 sequences are LGHDT and YNNKEL (reference sequence). The V and J ends lost 4 bases and 2 bases, in that order; junction bases with no gene match: 4. For the CDR3, the DNA is TGTGCCAGCAGCCTACGGACAGGGACCTACAATGAGCAGTTCTTC. Protein product: CASSLRTGTYNEQFF.

V gene TRBV5-5 combines with J gene TRBJ1-2, with 8 bases lining up with TRBD1. Trimming at V came to 6 bases and at J to 4 bases, leaving 11 bases not matched to a gene. The CDR3 has 15 residues. CDR1 and CDR2 (germline): SGHKS, YYEKEE (reference sequence). The CDR3 bases are TGTGCCAGCACTCCATCAGGGGGCTTATTCTATGGCTACACCTTC. Residues: CASTPSGGLFYGYTF.

J is TRBJ1-3 and V is TRBV7-2; 7 nucleotides match TRBD1. This CDR3 comprises 14 residues. V was pared by 7 bases and J by 2 bases, with 5 bases of the junction left unmatched. Germline-derived CDR1 and CDR2 are SGHTA and FQGNSA. The CDR3 sequence: CASTGQAPGNTIYF. DNA for the CDR3: TGTGCCAGCACCGGACAGGCTCCTGGAAACACCATATATTTT.

The CDR3, as DNA: TGTGCCTGGAGTGTACGAACGGGAGGGGTCAATGAGCAGTTCTTC. Protein sequence: CAWSVRTGGVNEQFF. The chain recombines TRBV30 with TRBJ2-1, with 8 positions matching TRBD2. This CDR3 is built from 15 residues. Trimming removed 0 bases from V and 6 bases from J; junction bases left unmatched: 7. Germline CDR1 and CDR2: GTSNPN and SVGIG (reference sequence).

The chain joins TRBV12-3 or TRBV12-4 to TRBJ1-5, with D tentatively TRBD1 (6 bases). V lost 5 bases, J lost 6 bases, and 8 bases lay in between. The CDR3 is made up of 12 amino acids. CDR3 DNA sequence: TGTGCCAGCAGTGACAGGTTTCAGCCCCAGCATTTT. Protein sequence: CASSDRFQPQHF.